These T cell receptor beta chains were read from a single sample in a study of shared clonotypes between healthy human individuals. Clones were read by immunoSEQ multiplex PCR, and TCRdb kept only the in-frame ones, dropping some. The table lists about 960,000 clones, 60% to 85% of them singletons. Sequencing input: memory CD4+ T cells sorted from blood. The receptor source for this set is a young man in good health. Each CDR3 is given without its conserved first and last residue. The order of the fields is V gene, J gene, CDR3 length, CDR3 protein.

V gene: TRBV5-1
J gene: TRBJ2-2
CDR3 length: 11
CDR3 protein: ASSLRNTGELF

V gene: TRBV6-5
J gene: TRBJ1-4
CDR3 length: 11
CDR3 protein: ASRPPGKEKLF

V gene: TRBV5-1
J gene: TRBJ1-3
CDR3 length: 12
CDR3 protein: ASSLGNTGNTIY

V gene: TRBV11-3
J gene: TRBJ2-1
CDR3 length: 11
CDR3 protein: ASSLDLEKEQF

V gene: TRBV12-1
J gene: TRBJ2-4
CDR3 length: 10
CDR3 protein: ASRQRLNIQY

V gene: TRBV2
J gene: TRBJ2-3
CDR3 length: 12
CDR3 protein: ASSDSGHTDTQY

V gene: TRBV11-2
J gene: TRBJ1-6
CDR3 length: 13
CDR3 protein: ASSPDRLYNSPLH

V gene: TRBV11-2
J gene: TRBJ2-1
CDR3 length: 14
CDR3 protein: ASSLDQGPGGSEQF

V gene: TRBV6-5
J gene: TRBJ2-2
CDR3 length: 12
CDR3 protein: ASSLQTNTGELF

V gene: TRBV14
J gene: TRBJ1-2
CDR3 length: 11
CDR3 protein: ASSQGPYYGYT

V gene: TRBV14
J gene: TRBJ2-7
CDR3 length: 12
CDR3 protein: ASSRNMRLDEQY

V gene: TRBV4-1
J gene: TRBJ2-3
CDR3 length: 12
CDR3 protein: ASSQVEGQNTQY

V gene: TRBV30
J gene: TRBJ2-5
CDR3 length: 10
CDR3 protein: AWSRGQETQY

V gene: TRBV28
J gene: TRBJ1-2
CDR3 length: 14
CDR3 protein: ASSPTFSGRDYGYT

V gene: TRBV7-8
J gene: TRBJ2-7
CDR3 length: 14
CDR3 protein: ASSPGRIAGGREQY

V gene: TRBV30
J gene: TRBJ2-5
CDR3 length: 9
CDR3 protein: AWAYGETQY

V gene: TRBV5-1
J gene: TRBJ2-7
CDR3 length: 14
CDR3 protein: ASSLAVGQGAYEQY

V gene: TRBV27
J gene: TRBJ2-7
CDR3 length: 13
CDR3 protein: ASSLQRSFSYEQY

V gene: TRBV7-8
J gene: TRBJ2-4
CDR3 length: 13
CDR3 protein: ASSLDRTEGNIQY

V gene: TRBV30
J gene: TRBJ2-5
CDR3 length: 10
CDR3 protein: AWGTSRETQY

V gene: TRBV6-6
J gene: TRBJ2-5
CDR3 length: 13
CDR3 protein: ASSYSRGSGETQY

V gene: TRBV7-2
J gene: TRBJ1-3
CDR3 length: 15
CDR3 protein: ASSLGGGQVPGNTIY

V gene: TRBV5-4
J gene: TRBJ2-5
CDR3 length: 13
CDR3 protein: ASSLATSLQETQY

V gene: TRBV10-3
J gene: TRBJ2-2
CDR3 length: 12
CDR3 protein: AISESKETGELF

V gene: TRBV29-1
J gene: TRBJ2-1
CDR3 length: 16
CDR3 protein: SVAGLAGQPSSYNEQF

V gene: TRBV5-6
J gene: TRBJ1-1
CDR3 length: 12
CDR3 protein: ASSLKEVRAEAF

V gene: TRBV2
J gene: TRBJ2-7
CDR3 length: 11
CDR3 protein: ASSELGLGEQY

V gene: TRBV29-1
J gene: TRBJ1-2
CDR3 length: 14
CDR3 protein: SVGGTGEFENYGYT

V gene: TRBV30
J gene: TRBJ1-2
CDR3 length: 11
CDR3 protein: AWSVAGISGYT

V gene: TRBV19
J gene: TRBJ1-5
CDR3 length: 16
CDR3 protein: ASSILSGTGGPNQPQH

V gene: TRBV6-5
J gene: TRBJ2-7
CDR3 length: 11
CDR3 protein: ASRQGQRYEQY

V gene: TRBV30
J gene: TRBJ1-2
CDR3 length: 13
CDR3 protein: AWSTGTGGLYGYT

V gene: TRBV10-1
J gene: TRBJ2-1
CDR3 length: 12
CDR3 protein: ASSEAGPVARQF

V gene: TRBV6-4
J gene: TRBJ1-5
CDR3 length: 14
CDR3 protein: ASSDGGHLSNQPQH

V gene: TRBV5-1
J gene: TRBJ1-4
CDR3 length: 14
CDR3 protein: ASSLVGQTTNEKLF

V gene: TRBV14
J gene: TRBJ1-6
CDR3 length: 13
CDR3 protein: ASSQDRGFGSPLH